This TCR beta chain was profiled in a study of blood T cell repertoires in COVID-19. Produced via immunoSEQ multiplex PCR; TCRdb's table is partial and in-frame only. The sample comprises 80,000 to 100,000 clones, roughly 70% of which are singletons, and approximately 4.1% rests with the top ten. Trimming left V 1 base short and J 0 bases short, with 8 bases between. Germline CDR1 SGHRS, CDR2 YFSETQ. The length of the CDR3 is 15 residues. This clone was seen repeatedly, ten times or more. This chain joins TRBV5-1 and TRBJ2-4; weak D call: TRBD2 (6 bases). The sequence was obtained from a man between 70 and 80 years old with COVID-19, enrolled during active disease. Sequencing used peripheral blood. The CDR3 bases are TGCGCCAGCAGCTTGACGGGACTAGCCAAAAACATTCAGTACTTC. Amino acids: CASSLTGLAKNIQYF.